A selection of T cell receptor beta chains follows, all from one sample in a study of monozygotic twins with inflammatory bowel disease. Using the 5' RACE reads, TCRdb records one entry per CDR3 protein without DNA. The listing records 300,000 to 350,000 distinct CDR3 sequences. Sequences were obtained from blood. Receptors originate from a human donor with ulcerative colitis or Crohn's disease, or a healthy co-twin of an affected twin (not recorded which). Both conserved end residues are part of each CDR3. Each record gives: CDR3 protein, J gene, V gene.

CASSYSEGAQWNEQFF TRBJ2-1 TRBV2
CSVKQGAHTEAFF TRBJ1-1 TRBV29-1
CASSLATSGSFFGKNIQYF TRBJ2-4 TRBV11-1
CATSDSGFNEQFF TRBJ2-1 TRBV24-1
CASSSDFPEAFF TRBJ1-1 TRBV7-9
CASSLITDPYEQYF TRBJ2-7 TRBV5-6
CASSRDGPYGYTF TRBJ1-2 TRBV2
CASSTQREPPYEQYF TRBJ2-7 TRBV12-3/TRBV12-4
CASTSGGLNTEAFF TRBJ1-1 TRBV12-3/TRBV12-4
CSVGRGGYNEQFF TRBJ2-1 TRBV29-1
CASSPVGRGSNYGYTF TRBJ1-2 TRBV9
CASSPQQAGQETQYF TRBJ2-5 TRBV18
CATTGQADSPLHF TRBJ1-6 TRBV10-3
CSAIGRTGLSYEQYF TRBJ2-7 TRBV20-1
CASSLGDRIAKNIQYF TRBJ2-4 TRBV13
CASSLQRGPNTGELFF TRBJ2-2 TRBV7-9
CASSPQGGGPISDTQYF TRBJ2-3 TRBV12-3/TRBV12-4
CASSSRTLGTSGNTIYF TRBJ1-3 TRBV7-9
CASSTRDRKKQPQHF TRBJ1-5 TRBV28
CSATKGFGELFF TRBJ2-2 TRBV20-1
CASSPGVFLIRELFF TRBJ2-2 TRBV7-2
CASSLSHGELFF TRBJ2-2 TRBV27
CSADTRIGTNEQFF TRBJ2-1 TRBV20-1
CASTRNATGTGGYSYEQYF TRBJ2-7 TRBV7-3
CASRRLGVVGGASLDTGELFF TRBJ2-2 TRBV6-2/TRBV6-3
CSASGQAETQYF TRBJ2-5 TRBV20-1
CASSLPGADTQYF TRBJ2-3 TRBV5-6
CASSLGGLTAYEQYF TRBJ2-7 TRBV4-2